Given below is one T cell receptor beta chain in context. Its antigen remains unknown. The CDR3 totals 16 residues. V was pared by 4 bases and J by 4 bases, with 6 bases of the junction left unmatched. Germline loops: CDR1 LGHNA, CDR2 YNFKEQ. The sample comes from a study of response to subunit inactivated influenza vaccine. Study-wide findings and caveats: The authors put forward the suggestion that each seasonal influenza vaccination may bring in only a limited number of new T cells.

Using its own MiXCR run on the RT-PCR reads, TCRdb lists one record per CDR3 protein. This repertoire shows more than 150,000 distinct CDR3 sequences, 9.2% found once; its top ten account for approximately 10%. The source material was non-naive T cells sorted from PBMCs, sampled on the day of vaccination. The chain joins TRBV4-2 to TRBJ1-6; 8 bases map to TRBD1. The origin of this receptor is a man aged 45-65 years who received an inactivated influenza vaccine. This CDR3 is CASSPGQGTYNSPLHF. The DNA for the CDR3 is TGTGCCAGCAGCCCCGGACAGGGAACTTATAATTCACCCCTCCACTTT.